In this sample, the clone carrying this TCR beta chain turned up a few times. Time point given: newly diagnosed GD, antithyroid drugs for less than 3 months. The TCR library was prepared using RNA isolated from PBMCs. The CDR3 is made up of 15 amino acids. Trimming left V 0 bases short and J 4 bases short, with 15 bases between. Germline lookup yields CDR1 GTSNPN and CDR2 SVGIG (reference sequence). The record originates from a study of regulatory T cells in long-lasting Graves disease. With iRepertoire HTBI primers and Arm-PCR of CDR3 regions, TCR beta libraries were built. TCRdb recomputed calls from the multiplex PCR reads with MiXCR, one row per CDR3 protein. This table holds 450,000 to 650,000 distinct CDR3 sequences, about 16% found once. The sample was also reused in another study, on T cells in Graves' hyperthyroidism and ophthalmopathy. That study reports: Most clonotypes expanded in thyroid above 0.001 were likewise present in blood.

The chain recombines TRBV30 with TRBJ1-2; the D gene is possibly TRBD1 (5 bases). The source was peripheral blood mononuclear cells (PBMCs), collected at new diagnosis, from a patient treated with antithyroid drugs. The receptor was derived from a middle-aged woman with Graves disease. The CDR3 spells CAWSVGLGDPYGYTF. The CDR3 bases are TGTGCCTGGAGTGTTGGCCTTGGGGACCCCTATGGCTACACCTTC.